The 8 T cell receptor beta chains below come from one sample, sequenced in a study of memory CD8 T cells in hepatitis C reinfection. TCRdb's copy holds only in-frame clones and misses some; the assay was immunoSEQ multiplex PCR. Among more than 45,000 clones listed, approximately 89% were seen once. Time point described: pre-reinfection, 55 to 20 weeks before reinfection detection. TCR sequencing was done directly ex vivo on sorted cells, without expansion in vitro. The source material was naive CD8+ T cells sorted from blood. The receptors were sampled from a young man with hepatitis C virus infection.

The rearrangement links TRBV4-1 to TRBJ2-2, with a tentative D call TRBD2 (6 bases). V lost 3 bases and J 6 bases, leaving 20 bases between the germline ends. CDR1 and CDR2 from the germline V gene are MGHRA and YSYEKL. The CDR3 has 17 residues. Here the CDR3 reads CASSHKVGGMESGELFF. Here the CDR3 DNA reads TGCGCCAGCAGCCACAAAGTAGGAGGGATGGAATCCGGGGAGCTGTTTTTT.

The chain uses TRBV5-1 and TRBJ2-7, with 12 bases fitting TRBD2. The CDR3 covers 17 residues. V lost 3 bases, J lost 6 bases, and 13 bases stayed unmatched. Germline values: CDR1 SGHRS, CDR2 YFSETQ. As DNA, the CDR3 is TGCGCCAGCAGCTCCGGGACTAGCGGGCTCGCCCTGAGCGAGCAGTACTTC. It yields the protein CASSSGTSGLALSEQYF.

V is TRBV5-8 and J is TRBJ2-5; TRBD2 aligns across 11 bases. The germline V gene encodes CDR1 SGHTS and CDR2 YDEGEE. This CDR3 is 15 amino acids long. Trimming at V came to 5 bases and at J to 1 base, leaving 4 bases not matched to a gene. The CDR3 bases are TGTGCCAGCAGTCCCGGGACTAGCGGCCAAGAGACCCAGTACTTC. It translates to CASSPGTSGQETQYF.

The sample holds one count of this clone. The chain links TRBV9 to TRBJ2-1, with 13 bases lining up with TRBD2. This CDR3 spans 15 amino acids. CDR1 and CDR2 from the germline V gene are SGDLS and YYNGEE. V dropped 2 bases and J dropped 7; count of bases not matched to a gene: 3. CDR3 in DNA: TGTGCCAGCAGCGTTGGGACTAGCGGGAAGAATGAGCAGTTCTTC. This gives the protein CASSVGTSGKNEQFF.

The rearrangement links TRBV7-8 to TRBJ2-1; 11 nucleotides agree with TRBD2. V shed 6 bases, J shed 5 bases, and the junction held 6 bases outside the gene matches. The CDR3 covers 15 residues. In germline, CDR1 is SGHVS, CDR2 FQNEAQ. The CDR3 loop reads CASSLSGGGDNEQFF. DNA of the CDR3: TGTGCCAGCAGTCTTAGCGGGGGGGGTGACAATGAGCAGTTCTTC.

This chain connects TRBV28 to TRBJ2-5, with a possible D match to TRBD2 (5 bases). Judging by the DNA end, TRBJ2-7 fits better; the J call may be wrong. This CDR3 contains 13 residues. Germline lookup yields CDR1 MDHEN and CDR2 SYDVKM. CDR3 sequence reads: CASSPRDGDEQYF. The CDR3, as DNA: TGTGCCAGCAGTCCGAGGGATGGCGACGAGCAGTACTTC.

The V call is TRBV11-2, the J call TRBJ1-2, with a weak D call TRBD1 (5 bases). The CDR3 totals 13 residues. Germline CDR1 reads SGHAT; CDR2 reads FQNNGV. V lost 3 bases to trimming and J lost 6 bases, with 11 bases between them. The CDR3 region is CASSLGRVDGYTF. For the CDR3, the DNA is TGTGCCAGCAGCTTGGGCAGGGTGGATGGCTACACCTTC.

This clone appeared a single time. The chain employs TRBV27 and TRBJ1-1, with 8 bases identical to TRBD1. The junction had 4 bases not matched to a gene; V was cut back by 1 base and J by 6 bases. The CDR3 runs 14 residues. In germline, CDR1 is MNHEY, CDR2 SMNVEV (reference sequence). The CDR3 DNA is TGTGCCAGCAGTTTATTCCAGGGGGCGCCTGAAGCTTTCTTT. Its protein is CASSLFQGAPEAFF.